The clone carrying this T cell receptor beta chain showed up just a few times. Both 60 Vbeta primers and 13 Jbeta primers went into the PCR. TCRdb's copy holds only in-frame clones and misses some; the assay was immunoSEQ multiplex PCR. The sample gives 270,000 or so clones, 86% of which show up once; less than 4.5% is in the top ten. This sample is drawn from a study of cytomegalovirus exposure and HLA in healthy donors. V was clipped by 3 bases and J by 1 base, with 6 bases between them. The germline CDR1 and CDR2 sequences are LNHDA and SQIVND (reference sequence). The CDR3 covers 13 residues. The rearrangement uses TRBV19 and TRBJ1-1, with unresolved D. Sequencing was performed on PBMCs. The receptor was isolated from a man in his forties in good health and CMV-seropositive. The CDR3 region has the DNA TGTGCCAGTAGTATGGGCAGGAACACTGAAGCTTTCTTT. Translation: CASSMGRNTEAFF.